Below, 10 T cell receptor beta chains from the same sample are listed, as sequenced in a study of Ad26.COV2.S vaccination and SARS-CoV-2 variants. Repertoires were generated with immunoSEQ multiplex PCR, while TCRdb's copy carries only in-frame clones and drops some. In the table there are some 320,000 clones, about 86% of which are singletons. Documented treatment: 19 received Ad26.COV2.S at low or high dose, single or two shots; roughly 5 received placebo; per-sample allocation not given. Collection of the samples took place on day 63 after the first injection of vaccine or placebo. Sequences were derived from peripheral blood, sampled in a trial of Ad26.COV2.S vaccine versus placebo. The receptors derive from a person aged 18 to 59 who received the Ad26.COV2.S COVID-19 vaccine or a placebo.

The table lists this clone with a count of one. The chain couples TRBV10-3 to TRBJ2-2; the D gene is possibly TRBD1 (5 bases). Germline V CDR1 and CDR2: ENHRY, SYGVKD. The CDR3 spans 19 residues. V dropped 3 bases and J dropped 0 bases, with 20 bases sitting between them. The CDR3 sequence: CAISDGSRGSGANTGELFF. DNA for the CDR3: TGTGCCATCAGTGATGGTTCAAGGGGATCAGGCGCGAACACCGGGGAGCTGTTTTTT.

This chain uses TRBV4-2 with TRBJ1-2; 8 bases align to TRBD1. CDR3 length equals 15 residues. Unmatched junction bases numbered 8, after V lost 3 bases and J lost 5 bases. The V gene's germline CDR1 is LGHNA and CDR2 YNFKEQ. The CDR3 loop reads CASSHDDRGRYGYTF. As DNA, the CDR3 is TGTGCCAGCAGCCACGATGACAGGGGAAGATATGGCTACACCTTC.

This chain uses TRBV5-1 with TRBJ1-1; perhaps TRBD1 as D (5 bases). The V gene lost 4 bases and the J gene lost 3 bases, with 16 bases spanning the gap. CDR1 and CDR2 from the germline V gene are SGHRS and YFSETQ. This CDR3 has 15 amino acids. CDR3 loop: CASSETARGDTEAFF. The DNA for the CDR3 is TGCGCCAGCAGCGAGACAGCCAGAGGGGACACTGAAGCTTTCTTT.

The chain employs TRBV6-6 and TRBJ2-6, with D tentatively TRBD1 (6 bases). Between the trimmed V and J ends, which lost 5 bases and 3 bases, there was a span of 17 bases. Germline CDR1 reads MNHNY; CDR2 reads SVGAGI (reference sequence). The CDR3 extends over 17 amino acids. CDR3 DNA: TGTGCCAGCAGTCGAAGTTTGGGGGCTTATGGGGCCAACGTCCTGACTTTC. This translates into CASSRSLGAYGANVLTF.

In regard to this clone: Other DNA sequences within the sample encode an identical CDR3. V and J are TRBV7-2 and TRBJ1-2, with D uncertain. The germline V gene encodes CDR1 SGHTA and CDR2 FQGNSA. CDR3 length equals 12 residues. Deletions cut 1 base from V and 1 base from J, with 1 base between. The CDR3 DNA reads as TGTGCCAGCAGCTTAGTTAACTATGGCTACACCTTC. Translation gives CASSLVNYGYTF.

The gene calls are TRBV5-6 and TRBJ2-1; weak D call: TRBD1 (5 bases). Germline V lookup: CDR1 SGHDT, CDR2 YYEEEE. The V and J ends lost 0 bases and 4 bases respectively, with 11 bases between them. This CDR3 has 15 residues. CDR3 sequence: CASSLGLGQYNEQFF. CDR3 sequence (DNA): TGTGCCAGCAGCTTGGGATTAGGACAATACAATGAGCAGTTCTTC.

The V gene is TRBV5-1, the J gene TRBJ2-3; tentative D call: TRBD1 (5 bases). This CDR3 has 13 residues. The ends were cut back, 9 bases at V and 0 bases at J, with 11 bases in the middle. Germline-derived CDR1 and CDR2 are SGHRS and YFSETQ. The DNA of the CDR3 is TGCGCCACCCAGGGTTCCAGCACAGATACGCAGTATTTT. Translating gives CATQGSSTDTQYF.

As for this clone: Other DNA sequences from this sample encode an identical CDR3 as well. The chain recombines TRBV18 with TRBJ1-4; 9 nucleotides line up with TRBD1. Germline lookup yields CDR1 KGHSH and CDR2 LQKENI. The CDR3 has 14 amino acids. With V trimmed by 3 bases and J by 5 bases, 1 base remained unmatched. This chain's CDR3 is CASSPGTGNEKLFF. Written as DNA, the CDR3 is TGTGCCAGCTCACCCGGGACAGGGAATGAAAAACTGTTTTTT.

This clone was seen a few times. The chain couples TRBV5-6 to TRBJ2-7; D not resolved. The ends were cut back, 4 bases at V and 0 bases at J, with 17 bases in the middle. CDR1 is SGHDT and CDR2 is YYEEEE in the germline V gene. The CDR3 spans 16 residues. The CDR3 DNA follows: TGTGCCAGCAGCAGGATAGAAGGCAGGTACTCCTACGAGCAGTACTTC. Translated, it gives CASSRIEGRYSYEQYF.

This chain connects TRBV9 to TRBJ1-3; tentative D call: TRBD1 (5 bases). The germline V gene encodes CDR1 SGDLS and CDR2 YYNGEE. Trimming removed 0 bases at V and 10 bases at J, with 14 bases between. CDR3 length equals 14 residues. CDR3 region: CASSVAGNRETIYF. In nucleotides, the CDR3 is TGTGCCAGCAGCGTAGCAGGGAATCGGGAAACCATATATTTT.